Listed below are T cell receptor beta chains from one sample, sequenced in a study of blood T cell repertoires in COVID-19. TCRdb's table, derived via immunoSEQ multiplex PCR, lists solely in-frame clones and lacks some. The sample gives about 50,000 clones, 80% to 90% of which show up once; about 3% is in the top ten. The sequenced sample was peripheral blood. All receptors come from a woman at least 80 years old with COVID-19, enrolled during active disease. Both conserved end residues are part of each CDR3. Each record gives: clone size, V gene, CDR3 protein. Clone size is given for some rows only: seen once, a few or many times, or a class if the clone is expanded.

-,TRBV3-1/TRBV3-2,CASSLFRGTGVTEAFF
-,TRBV6-6,CASSYSMAAAIYF
once,TRBV4-2,CASSPPGAGGHNEQFF
-,TRBV5-4,CASRELVTEAFF
-,TRBV20-1,CSASTGGPRSGNTIYF
-,TRBV28,CASGSSNQPQHF
-,TRBV24-1,CATSAGGLNEQFF
-,TRBV5-1,CASSSQTGRFFRDGYTF
-,TRBV7-9,CASSLGTAGSTEAFF
-,TRBV7-9,CASSFGDTNNQPQHF
-,TRBV7-2,CASSRQGGETQYF
-,TRBV6-5,CASSYRDSFNSPLHF
-,TRBV27,CASSQDRGLGEQYF
-,TRBV11-2,CASSQVGSGSRQFF
-,TRBV5-8,CASRTERISGNTIYF
-,TRBV10-3,CAISESGGLTYEQYF
-,TRBV7-9,CASSLAISEDEAFF
-,TRBV7-2,CASSWSQETQYF
-,TRBV5-4,CASSPLGTGGRTEAFF
-,TRBV4-2,CASSQGVNSGRQNEQFF
-,TRBV5-5,CASSKGDPGNTIYF
-,TRBV3-1/TRBV3-2,CASSQITGGEQFF
-,TRBV6-2/TRBV6-3,CASSFPDREGNIQYF
-,TRBV7-9,CASSWDRGSYNEQFF
-,TRBV5-5,CASSLGLYEQYF
-,TRBV3-1/TRBV3-2,CASSPAGGRTEAFF
-,TRBV6-5,CASSPSGQTSYGYTF
few,TRBV7-9,CASRDDLGANYGYTF
-,TRBV5-1,CASSLGGQGRSEQYF
-,TRBV3-1/TRBV3-2,CASSQRTANYGYTF
-,TRBV6-4,CASSHDRANTGELFF
-,TRBV28,CASSRVGLYSNQPQHF
-,TRBV7-2,CASSLRNTGELFF
-,TRBV6-5,CASSRSKPNTEAFF
-,TRBV3-1/TRBV3-2,CASTPRGQLSPLHF
-,TRBV5-8,CASSRGQGANTGELFF
few,TRBV2,CASTRGTGRTGELFF
-,TRBV20-1,CSAIGQGEQFF
-,TRBV9,CASSVDGGYLSGANVLTF
-,TRBV10-2,CASSATSGGAGEQYF
once,TRBV5-4,CASSVGQGSSYGYTF
-,TRBV5-1,CASSSQTGMNTEAFF
-,TRBV14,CASSRKLLRVPNEQFF
-,TRBV19,CASTIGAGRLYGYTF
-,TRBV11-3,CASSPTTGTYEQYF
-,TRBV18,CASSPLIGEAEAFF
-,TRBV7-2,CASSPGIRNTIYF
-,TRBV24-1,CATGAGANGELFF
-,TRBV2,CAGAQVGGGMNTEAFF
once,TRBV12-3/TRBV12-4,CASSFLVDYGYTF
-,TRBV6-5,CASSYETGFYNEQFF
-,TRBV11-2,CASQGWISGSNTQYF
-,TRBV24-1,CATRSGGGVNTEAFF
-,TRBV20-1,CSASVGGAGGYTF
-,TRBV12-3/TRBV12-4,CASSLGRAEAFF
-,TRBV6-5,CASSYRGLGTDTQYF
-,TRBV2,CASTGQAEVGQPQHF
-,TRBV11-3,CASSHTRADEQFF
-,TRBV10-3,CAISRDRGDERRGYTF
-,TRBV18,CASSRIGQGYEQYF